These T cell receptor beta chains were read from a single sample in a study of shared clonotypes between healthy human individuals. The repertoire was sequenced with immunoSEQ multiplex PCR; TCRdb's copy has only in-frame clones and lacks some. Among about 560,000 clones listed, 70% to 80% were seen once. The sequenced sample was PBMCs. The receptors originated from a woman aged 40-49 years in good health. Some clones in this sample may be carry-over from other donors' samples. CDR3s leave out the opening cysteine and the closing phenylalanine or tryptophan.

CDR3: ASSPDGFNEQF; V: TRBV27
CDR3: AIRQTGDQPQH; V: TRBV10-3
CDR3: AFSNESSYNSPLH; V: TRBV30
CDR3: ALVSKTGEGSEAF; V: TRBV28
CDR3: ASSQGTSGSSYNEQF; V: TRBV4-3
CDR3: ATSRGNPWEQY; V: TRBV15
CDR3: ASNSRLAGDTQY; V: TRBV19
CDR3: ASSQRGTGQSRGETQY; V: TRBV4-1
CDR3: ASSLAGEQF; V: TRBV7-9
CDR3: ASSLRLAGNTDTQY; V: TRBV5-6
CDR3: ASSELSRETQY; V: TRBV2
CDR3: ASSPGQPGETQY; V: TRBV5-5
CDR3: ATSRVWGGETQY; V: TRBV15
CDR3: ASSPRWGDSGEQY; V: TRBV4-1
CDR3: ASSRNWGFDEQY; V: TRBV6-5
CDR3: ASSLVAGDTDTQY; V: TRBV11-2
CDR3: ASSFGGRSNQPQH; V: TRBV5-6
CDR3: ASSLVGDRGETQY; V: TRBV7-2
CDR3: ASSLGDANTGELF; V: TRBV7-6
CDR3: ASSLRWQNIQY; V: TRBV7-2
CDR3: ASTLGGVGYGYT; V: TRBV5-8
CDR3: ASSRTGTLETQY; V: TRBV18
CDR3: ASSDPGQTKETQY; V: TRBV6-1
CDR3: AKTSGMYEQY; V: TRBV10-1
CDR3: ASSLRNGGSYEQY; V: TRBV7-2
CDR3: ASSKRGDVDEQF; V: TRBV18
CDR3: ASSFTGVGETQY; V: TRBV7-9
CDR3: ASRPHPTRQGLGHEQY; V: TRBV6-4
CDR3: ASRGASNTEAF; V: TRBV14
CDR3: ASSLVSGRFRSYNEQF; V: TRBV11-2
CDR3: ASSGPTHNQPQH; V: TRBV28
CDR3: AWSPRRGPNTGELF; V: TRBV30
CDR3: ASSFSGQAYEQY; V: TRBV28
CDR3: ASSFLAGYEQY; V: TRBV7-9
CDR3: ASSLVSPNEKLF; V: TRBV28
CDR3: ASSQQQGAYTEAF; V: TRBV14
CDR3: ASSIQGIANTEAF; V: TRBV19
CDR3: ASSYDTAQETQY; V: TRBV6-5
CDR3: ASSVEGGESNEQF; V: TRBV9
CDR3: AWSVSGRAPYEQY; V: TRBV30
CDR3: SAGQGYTLEAF; V: TRBV29-1
CDR3: ASSTRSASGRDEQF; V: TRBV19
CDR3: ASSLVLAGTQY; V: TRBV11-2
CDR3: ASSPGGLAGGSAKNIQY; V: TRBV28
CDR3: ASSQDPGQGSGNTIY; V: TRBV4-1
CDR3: ASRLRATSPVEQY; V: TRBV11-2
CDR3: ASSSGQGVKQY; V: TRBV7-9
CDR3: ASGLGNGNQETQY; V: TRBV12-5
CDR3: ASSFVGDTQY; V: TRBV27
CDR3: ASSKQTGSAVLNEQF; V: TRBV28
CDR3: ASSLAGPSGANVLT; V: TRBV5-1
CDR3: AISERGGNTGELF; V: TRBV10-3
CDR3: ASSPQRFSNTEAF; V: TRBV6-1
CDR3: AWSPTLNRGRTEAF; V: TRBV30
CDR3: ASRGGSGLGRYEQY; V: TRBV28
CDR3: ASSAEDFTEQY; V: TRBV7-8
CDR3: ASSLVYRTSGRNEQF; V: TRBV5-6
CDR3: ASSYLNEQF; V: TRBV6-5
CDR3: ASSRAGGNGELF; V: TRBV27